These 9 T cell receptor beta chains were all obtained from the same sample, sequenced in a study of Ad26.COV2.S vaccination and SARS-CoV-2 variants. Indicated treatment: roughly 20 received Ad26.COV2.S at low or high dose, single or two shots; roughly five received placebo; per-sample allocation not given. It was on day 63 after the first vaccine or placebo injection that samples were taken. Clones were sequenced by immunoSEQ multiplex PCR, and TCRdb holds only the in-frame ones, with some missing. The profile shows nearly 400,000 clones, around 91% of them singletons. The sample in question was peripheral blood, obtained in a trial of Ad26.COV2.S vaccine versus placebo. The receptor set was obtained from a person aged 18-65 years who received the Ad26.COV2.S COVID-19 vaccine or a placebo.

V is TRBV6-5 and J is TRBJ1-1, with TRBD1 matching 7 bases. The CDR3 totals 15 residues. Germline V gene data show CDR1 as MNHEY and CDR2 as SVGAGI. V dropped 5 bases and J dropped 1; count of bases not matched to a gene: 7. The DNA of the CDR3 is TGTGCCAGCAGTAACCTACAGGGGCGGAACACTGAAGCTTTCTTT. Translated, it gives CASSNLQGRNTEAFF.

CDR3 residues: CASSPQPPQGMNTEAFF. The DNA of the CDR3 is TGTGCCAGCAGCCCTCAGCCCCCACAGGGGATGAACACTGAAGCTTTCTTT. This chain joins TRBV13 and TRBJ1-1, with TRBD1 matching 7 bases. The V gene end was trimmed by 5 bases and the J gene end by 0 bases; junction bases not matched to a gene: 12. The CDR3 totals 17 residues. CDR1 is PRHDT and CDR2 is FYEKMQ in the germline V gene (reference sequence).

J is TRBJ2-7 and V is TRBV4-1; perhaps TRBD2 as D (6 bases). The CDR3 runs to 15 residues. V shed 0 bases and J shed 6 bases, with 15 bases lying between them. Per germline, CDR1 MGHRA and CDR2 YSYEKL. CDR3 protein: CASSQEGRRGREQYF. The CDR3 DNA is TGCGCCAGCAGCCAAGAGGGGCGGAGGGGTCGCGAGCAGTACTTC.

The rearrangement uses TRBV7-2 and TRBJ2-5, with D possibly TRBD2 on 6 matching bases. The V gene's germline CDR1 is SGHTA and CDR2 FQGNSA. This CDR3 has 14 amino acids. Trimming took off 2 bases at V and 3 bases at J, with 10 bases between the two ends. The CDR3 sequence: CASSLNGGKETQYF. In DNA form, the CDR3 reads TGTGCCAGCAGCTTAAACGGAGGGAAAGAGACCCAGTACTTC.

This clone was recorded once. The chain employs TRBV18 and TRBJ2-7, with no clear D. The CDR3 loop spans 15 amino acids. Trimming took 2 bases from V and 5 from J, leaving 16 bases between them. Germline lookup yields CDR1 KGHSH and CDR2 LQKENI. The CDR3, as DNA: TGTGCCAGCTCACCATCACAGAATTTGCGTAACGAGCAGTACTTC. It codes for CASSPSQNLRNEQYF.

The V gene is TRBV24-1, the J gene TRBJ2-2; 10 nucleotides line up with TRBD1. J gave up 7 bases and V 4 bases, and 8 bases lay outside the gene matches. Germline V gene sequence: CDR1 KGHDR, CDR2 SFDVKD. The CDR3 loop spans 16 amino acids. The CDR3, as DNA: TGTGCCACCAGTGACGCGACAGGGGGCGCGGGCGGGGAGCTGTTTTTT. Translated: CATSDATGGAGGELFF.

In this sample, this clone turned up once. V is TRBV28 and J is TRBJ2-7; D call uncertain. Trimming removed 3 bases from V and 7 bases from J, with 16 bases in between. Germline loops: CDR1 MDHEN, CDR2 SYDVKM. The CDR3 consists of 14 residues. Here the CDR3 reads CASSFGVLIGEQYF. DNA for the CDR3: TGTGCCAGCAGTTTTGGGGTTCTAATTGGGGAGCAGTACTTC.

A word on this clone: The same CDR3 arises from other DNA sequences in this sample as well. The chain is built from TRBV5-1 and TRBJ2-1; 9 bases are a match to TRBD2. V lost 4 bases to trimming and J lost 2 bases; unmatched junction nucleotides: 4. This CDR3 comprises 15 residues. Germline-derived CDR1 and CDR2 are SGHRS and YFSETQ. The CDR3 nucleotides are TGCGCCAGCAGCCCAAGGACTAGCGCCTACAATGAGCAGTTCTTC. This codes for CASSPRTSAYNEQFF.

This rearrangement joins TRBV30 to TRBJ1-3; D not certain. There are 17 residues in the CDR3. CDR1 is GTSNPN, CDR2 SVGIG, per germline (reference sequence). Trimming took 0 bases from V and 5 from J, leaving 20 bases between them. The CDR3 region is CAWSVQPHFSGRNTIYF. CDR3 DNA sequence: TGTGCCTGGAGTGTACAACCCCACTTTTCGGGGAGAAACACCATATATTTT.